Below are 18 T cell receptor beta chains sequenced from a single sample in a study of radiation and T cells in renal cell carcinoma. Method: immunoSEQ multiplex PCR; TCRdb's copy keeps in-frame clones and lacks some. Counted here are about 130,000 clones, roughly 88% occurring once; the ten biggest clones make up around 13%. The time point denotes: baseline pretreatment blood. Treatment meaning: 15 Gy SBRT to primary tumor, nephrectomy 4 weeks later. The sequencing here drew on blood, taken from a patient whose treatment included radiotherapy and nephrectomy. The receptors were sampled from a woman aged 45-60 years with renal cell carcinoma.

The chain couples TRBV10-3 to TRBJ1-6; TRBD1 matches 8 bases. CDR3 size: 14 residues. The V segment lost 6 bases and the J segment 8 bases; nucleotides outside the gene matches: 6. CDR1 and CDR2 (germline): ENHRY, SYGVKD. Written as DNA, the CDR3 is TGTGCCATCAGCCCGGGACAGGAAGATTCACCCCTCCACTTT. This gives the protein CAISPGQEDSPLHF.

This chain connects TRBV7-9 to TRBJ2-4; 8 bases align to TRBD1. CDR1 and CDR2 from the germline V gene are SEHNR and FQNEAQ (reference sequence). The trim removed 2 bases at V and 3 bases at J, leaving 15 bases unmatched. The CDR3 runs to 19 residues. The CDR3 sequence: CASSLISGGAESGKNIQYF. In DNA form, the CDR3 reads TGTGCCAGCAGCTTAATTTCAGGGGGCGCTGAATCTGGCAAAAACATTCAGTACTTC.

The rearrangement joins TRBV4-1 to TRBJ2-3; D not certain. Germline loops: CDR1 MGHRA, CDR2 YSYEKL. This CDR3 is 15 amino acids long. V lost 0 bases to trimming and J lost 1 base, with 8 bases between them. This chain's CDR3 is CASSQENRGTDTQYF. The CDR3 DNA follows: TGCGCCAGCAGCCAAGAAAATCGGGGCACAGATACGCAGTATTTT.

The rearrangement links TRBV5-1 to TRBJ2-1, with D possibly being TRBD1 (6 bases). CDR3 size: 15 residues. V was shortened by 3 bases and J by 4 bases, with 14 bases between the two germline ends. CDR1 is SGHRS, CDR2 YFSETQ, per germline. The CDR3 DNA reads as TGCGCCAGCAGCTCCGGACAGATGACTTACAATGAGCAGTTCTTC. Protein product: CASSSGQMTYNEQFF.

The V and J genes are TRBV7-3 and TRBJ1-2; tentative D call: TRBD1 (5 bases). CDR3 length equals 14 residues. Trimming removed 6 bases from V and 6 bases from J, with 17 bases in between. Germline lookup yields CDR1 SGHTA and CDR2 FQGTGA. CDR3 protein: CASSPSGALHGYTF. CDR3 bases: TGTGCCAGCAGTCCGAGTGGGGCATTACATGGCTACACCTTC.

This clone was recorded only once. J is TRBJ2-3 and V is TRBV19; TRBD2 agrees at 7 bases. Germline CDR1 and CDR2: LNHDA and SQIVND (reference sequence). The V and J ends lost 5 bases and 2 bases, in that order; junction bases with no gene match: 10. The length of the CDR3 is 16 residues. The CDR3 nucleotides read TGTGCCAGTAGTGATTTGAAAGCGGGGCCCACAGATACGCAGTATTTT. Translating gives CASSDLKAGPTDTQYF.

The chain links TRBV30 to TRBJ1-2; D might be TRBD1 (6 bases). With 5 bases removed from V and 4 bases from J, the gap between germline ends came to 14 bases. This CDR3 is 13 amino acids long. Germline CDR1 GTSNPN, CDR2 SVGIG (reference sequence). The CDR3 DNA is TGTGCCTGGGGCACACAGGGAACCTATGGCTACACCTTC. Protein product: CAWGTQGTYGYTF.

The rearrangement joins TRBV11-3 to TRBJ2-3; unclear D gene. The ends were cut back, 0 bases at V and 5 bases at J, with 6 bases in the middle. CDR1 is SGHNT, CDR2 YENEEA, per germline. The CDR3 runs to 13 residues. The CDR3 loop reads CASSLDLGDTQYF. The DNA for the CDR3 is TGTGCCAGCAGCTTAGATCTAGGAGATACGCAGTATTTT.

J is TRBJ2-1 and V is TRBV27; TRBD1 matches at 9 bases. With 2 bases clipped from V and 6 bases from J, the junction kept 5 bases outside the gene matches. The CDR3 runs to 15 residues. CDR1 is MNHEY, CDR2 SMNVEV, per germline (reference sequence). The CDR3 DNA reads TGTGCCAGCAGTTTAAGTGGGACAGGGCGCAATGAGCAGTTCTTC. Translated, it gives CASSLSGTGRNEQFF.

The chain links TRBV4-1 to TRBJ2-3; D is ambiguous. Trimming stripped 4 bases from V and 2 bases from J, with 7 bases between. Germline CDR1 and CDR2: MGHRA and YSYEKL. This CDR3 has 13 amino acids. The CDR3 sequence is CASSRINTDTQYF. The CDR3 region has the DNA TGCGCCAGCAGCCGAATTAACACAGATACGCAGTATTTT.

This clone was seen once. The chain links TRBV7-9 to TRBJ2-7; a possible D gene is TRBD2 (6 bases). The CDR3 has 16 residues. CDR1 and CDR2 (germline): SEHNR, FQNEAQ (reference sequence). V gave up 0 bases and J gave up 3 bases, with 15 bases separating them. The CDR3 DNA is TGTGCCAGCAGCTTAGCTCCCGGGGGATTCAACTACGAGCAGTACTTC. As protein: CASSLAPGGFNYEQYF.

This chain connects TRBV19 to TRBJ2-1, with 8 bases that match TRBD2. Germline V CDR1 and CDR2: LNHDA, SQIVND (reference sequence). J was trimmed by 1 base and V by 7 bases; bases with no gene match: 21. This CDR3 is built from 20 residues. The CDR3: CASNIRHPLPRGDSYNEQFF. CDR3 bases: TGTGCCAGTAACATTAGACACCCACTTCCGCGGGGGGATTCCTACAATGAGCAGTTCTTC. Full variable domain (rest looked up from reference TRBV19 and TRBJ2-1): DGGITQSPKYLFRKEGQNVTLSCEQNLNHDAMYWYRQDPGQGLRLIYYSQIVNDFQKGDIAEGYSVSREKKESFPLTVTSAQKNPTAFYLCASNIRHPLPRGDSYNEQFFGPGTRLTVL.

The chain links TRBV5-5 to TRBJ2-7; D is undetermined. Germline values: CDR1 SGHKS, CDR2 YYEKEE (reference sequence). This CDR3 is 14 amino acids long. Trimming pared 4 bases from V and 4 bases from J, leaving 15 bases between. The DNA of the CDR3 is TGTGCCAGCAGCCCCCACCCGGACCAGTACGAGCAGTACTTC. The encoded protein is CASSPHPDQYEQYF.

The chain joins TRBV6-1 to TRBJ1-2; D is unresolved. The CDR3 spans 13 residues. Trimming shortened V by 0 bases and J by 7 bases, and 9 bases separated the two germline ends. CDR1 is MNHNS, CDR2 SASEGT, per germline. The CDR3 nucleotides are TGTGCCAGCAGTGAAGCGGCCCCGAGTGGCTACACCTTC. This sequence encodes CASSEAAPSGYTF.

The chain recombines TRBV9 with TRBJ1-2, with D uncertain. The CDR3 covers 13 residues. The V and J ends lost 3 bases and 8 bases respectively, with 14 bases between them. CDR1 and CDR2 from the germline V gene are SGDLS and YYNGEE. The CDR3 nucleotides are TGTGCCAGCAGCGGCGTGGCGGGCGGGGGCTACACCTTC. Translation: CASSGVAGGGYTF.

The chain combines TRBV9 with TRBJ2-5, with D perhaps matching TRBD2 (7 bases). Germline CDR1 SGDLS, CDR2 YYNGEE. V shed 3 bases and J shed 5 bases, with 14 bases lying between them. This CDR3 has 14 residues. CDR3 sequence (DNA): TGTGCCAGCAGCGCGAGGGGGGGTGATGAGACCCAGTACTTC. It specifies CASSARGGDETQYF. Based on the CDR3 plus reference TRBV9 and TRBJ2-5, the full variable domain is DSGVTQTPKHLITATGQRVTLRCSPRSGDLSVYWYQQSLDQGLQFLIQYYNGEERAKGNILERFSAQQFPDLHSELNLSSLELGDSALYFCASSARGGDETQYFGPGTRLLVL.

This sequence joins TRBV18 and TRBJ2-1; D is ambiguous. Germline values: CDR1 KGHSH, CDR2 LQKENI. There are 16 residues in the CDR3. Trimming left V 3 bases short and J 4 bases short, with 16 bases between. The CDR3 DNA sequence: TGTGCCAGCTCACCTTTCCACGGTGGGCCGTACAATGAGCAGTTCTTC. Its protein product is CASSPFHGGPYNEQFF.

The genes are TRBV5-8 and TRBJ1-6; D is unresolved. CDR1 and CDR2 (germline): SGHTS, YDEGEE. V lost 2 bases and J 7 bases, leaving 22 bases between the germline ends. This CDR3 region has 18 residues. The DNA of the CDR3 is TGTGCCAGCAGCTTAATCCCAATAGCCATTTCGGGAAATTCACCCCTCCACTTT. Its protein product is CASSLIPIAISGNSPLHF.